The next 18 T cell receptor beta chains were all read from a single sample in a study of blood T cell repertoires in COVID-19 (dated by TCRdb to the early 2020s). Libraries were constructed by the immunoSEQ multiplex PCR assay. TCRdb provides this immuneACCESS table in a form limited to in-frame rearrangements. Some clones are lacking; in checked studies, under half of them reflect an unresolved V gene, and why the rest are absent is not known. The sample data list over 300,000 clones, and around 82% of these were observed just once. Roughly 1.1% of the sample is taken by the ten largest. The sample comprised peripheral blood. Every receptor here comes from a woman between 50 and 59 years old with acute or convalescent COVID-19.

This clone occurred a few times. The V and J genes are TRBV19 and TRBJ2-3; possibly TRBD2 for D (6 bases). With 4 bases removed from V and 0 bases from J, the gap between germline ends came to 20 bases. The CDR3 runs 18 residues. Germline assignment: CDR1 LNHDA and CDR2 SQIVND (reference sequence). The CDR3 nucleotides read TGTGCCAGTAGTACCTCCCGGGGGTGGGGGGAAAGCACAGATACGCAGTATTTT. Amino acids: CASSTSRGWGESTDTQYF.

The chain joins TRBV4-3 to TRBJ2-1, with D unresolved. CDR1 LGHNA and CDR2 YSLEER come from the germline V gene. The CDR3 runs 17 residues. With 2 bases removed from V and 0 bases from J, the gap between germline ends came to 14 bases. The CDR3 loop is CASSQLLSPGSYNEQFF. The CDR3, as DNA: TGCGCCAGCAGCCAACTTCTTAGCCCCGGCTCCTACAATGAGCAGTTCTTC.

This clone was seen more than once but under ten times. The chain has TRBV4-1 and TRBJ1-5; 12 positions agree with TRBD1. Germline values: CDR1 MGHRA, CDR2 YSYEKL. Trimming took 2 bases from V and 6 from J; bases not matched to a gene: 5. The CDR3 runs to 16 residues. This CDR3 is CASSQTPGQGAQPQHF. For the CDR3, the DNA is TGCGCCAGCAGCCAAACTCCGGGACAGGGGGCTCAGCCCCAGCATTTT.

This chain joins TRBV19 and TRBJ2-7; perhaps TRBD1 as D (6 bases). The CDR3 has 14 residues. Trimming left V 5 bases short and J 3 bases short, with 14 bases between. Germline CDR1 reads LNHDA; CDR2 reads SQIVND (reference sequence). CDR3 nucleotide sequence: TGTGCCAGTAGTGGAGGACAGTCCGTCTACGAGCAGTACTTC. It encodes CASSGGQSVYEQYF.

This clone has a handful of counts. This chain uses TRBV19 with TRBJ1-2; D not certain. CDR1 is LNHDA and CDR2 is SQIVND in the germline V gene (reference sequence). The CDR3 sequence is 13 residues long. V lost 1 base, J lost 7 bases, and 10 bases lay in between. The DNA of the CDR3 is TGTGCCAGTAGTATAGGGGTCGAGGTTGGCTACACCTTC. It encodes CASSIGVEVGYTF.

The V gene is TRBV30, the J gene TRBJ2-3; 7 bases align to TRBD2. Trimming cost V 4 bases and J 5 bases; bases outside gene matches: 9. Per the germline V gene, CDR1 is GTSNPN and CDR2 is SVGIG (reference sequence). The CDR3 runs to 14 residues. The CDR3 bases are TGTGCCTGGACTATAGCGGGTTGGGGAGATACGCAGTATTTT. This codes for CAWTIAGWGDTQYF. The full variable domain, completed using reference TRBV30 and TRBJ2-3, is SQTIHQWPATLVQPVGSPLSLECTVEGTSNPNLYWYRQAAGRGLQLLFYSVGIGQISSEVPQNLSASRPQDRQFILSSKKLLLSDSGFYLCAWTIAGWGDTQYFGPGTRLTVL.

V and J are TRBV10-1 and TRBJ2-1, with a weak D call TRBD1 (5 bases). The V and J ends lost 6 bases and 7 bases respectively, with 13 bases between them. The CDR3 is made up of 13 amino acids. Germline V CDR1 and CDR2: WNHNN, SYGVQD (reference sequence). CDR3 loop: CASSNSPGNEQFF. The CDR3 DNA reads TGCGCCAGCAGCAATTCCCCAGGGAATGAGCAGTTCTTC.

In this sample, this clone turned up once. V gene TRBV19 combines with J gene TRBJ2-2; 7 positions agree with TRBD1. The CDR3 is 15 residues long. Germline-derived CDR1 and CDR2 are LNHDA and SQIVND (reference sequence). Trimming at V came to 7 bases and at J to 1 base, leaving 6 bases not matched to a gene. For the CDR3, the DNA is TGTGCCAGTACCCCTACAGGGGAGAACACCGGGGAGCTGTTTTTT. It translates to CASTPTGENTGELFF.

About this clone itself: Other DNA sequences in the sample encode the same CDR3. The CDR3 nucleotides are TGTGCCAGCAGCTTAGGGCGGAATCAGCCCCAGCATTTT. The encoded protein is CASSLGRNQPQHF. V gene TRBV7-8 combines with J gene TRBJ1-5, with unresolved D. The CDR3 loop spans 13 amino acids. V lost 1 base and J lost 4, with 5 bases in between. The germline V gene has CDR1 SGHVS and CDR2 FQNEAQ.

The rearrangement uses TRBV19 and TRBJ2-3; 10 bases agree with TRBD2. Germline CDR1 and CDR2: LNHDA and SQIVND (reference sequence). This CDR3 has 15 amino acids. The junction had 4 bases not matched to a gene; V was cut back by 7 bases and J by 0 bases. The DNA for the CDR3 is TGTGCCAGTACCCCGACTAGCGGGAGCACAGATACGCAGTATTTT. This gives the protein CASTPTSGSTDTQYF.

This clone was recorded once. CDR3 protein: CASSASVYNEQFF. The CDR3 nucleotides read TGTGCCAGCAGCGCTAGCGTATACAATGAGCAGTTCTTC. The chain couples TRBV11-3 to TRBJ2-1, with D possibly matching TRBD2 (6 bases). V was clipped by 5 bases and J by 4 bases, with 9 bases between them. The CDR3 is 13 amino acids. The V gene's germline CDR1 is SGHNT and CDR2 YENEEA.

With regard to this clone: This same CDR3 is encoded by further DNA sequences in the sample. V gene TRBV2 combines with J gene TRBJ2-3, with 12 bases fitting TRBD2. The CDR3 length is 16 residues. Per germline, CDR1 SNHLY and CDR2 FYNNEI. V shed 0 bases and J 3 bases; nucleotides not matched to a gene: 1. CDR3 nucleotide sequence: TGTGCCAGCAGTGAAGCACTAGCGGGGGGTACAGATACGCAGTATTTT. This encodes CASSEALAGGTDTQYF.

This chain's CDR3 is CASSLRNTGELFF. As DNA, the CDR3 is TGTGCCAGCAGCTTGCGGAACACCGGGGAGCTGTTTTTT. V and J are TRBV5-4 and TRBJ2-2; no clear D gene. The CDR3 spans 13 residues. Germline V gene lookup returns CDR1 SGHNT and CDR2 YYREEE (reference sequence). Trimming stripped 1 base from V and 1 base from J, with 2 bases between. The full variable domain, rest sourced from reference TRBV5-4 and TRBJ2-2, is ETGVTQSPTHLIKTRGQQVTLRCSSQSGHNTVSWYQQALGQGPQFIFQYYREEENGRGNFPPRFSGLQFPNYSSELNVNALELDDSALYLCASSLRNTGELFFGEGSRLTVL.

V usage is TRBV6-6 and J usage is TRBJ1-1; D ambiguous. The V and J ends lost 5 bases and 1 base respectively, with 23 bases between them. The CDR3 sequence is 18 residues long. Germline V gene data show CDR1 as MNHNY and CDR2 as SVGAGI (reference sequence). CDR3 in amino acids: CASSPLKGGRSRNTEAFF. CDR3 nucleotide sequence: TGTGCCAGCAGTCCACTGAAAGGAGGACGGAGCAGGAACACTGAAGCTTTCTTT.

The rearrangement uses TRBV27 and TRBJ2-5, with 13 bases that match TRBD2. CDR3 length: 16 residues. V shed 5 bases, J shed 4 bases, and the junction held 7 bases outside the gene matches. Germline CDR1 and CDR2: MNHEY and SMNVEV (reference sequence). The CDR3 DNA reads as TGTGCCAGCAGTACCCGACTAGCGGGAGGAGGAGAGACCCAGTACTTC. Translated: CASSTRLAGGGETQYF.

Here the CDR3 DNA reads TGTGCCAGCAGCTCCGGGACAGGGATCGGTGGCTACACCTTC. This encodes CASSSGTGIGGYTF. The chain is built from TRBV5-6 and TRBJ1-2; 9 bases agree with TRBD1. The length of the CDR3 is 14 residues. V lost 3 bases and J lost 7; bases outside the gene matches: 7. CDR1 SGHDT and CDR2 YYEEEE come from the germline V gene.

This clone was counted a single time. The chain uses TRBV21-1 and TRBJ2-3; TRBD2, the table's D call, lacks a check against the DNA. TRBV21-1 is flagged as a pseudogene. The CDR3 covers 18 residues. Here the CDR3 reads CASTPSRERTTSTDTQYF. The DNA for the CDR3 is TGTGCCAGCACCCCCTCTCGAGAAAGGACTACTAGCACAGATACGCAGTATTTT.

V gene TRBV5-4 combines with J gene TRBJ1-2, with TRBD1 matching 10 bases. J was trimmed by 6 bases and V by 4 bases; bases with no gene match: 6. CDR3 size: 14 residues. The germline V gene encodes CDR1 SGHNT and CDR2 YYREEE (reference sequence). CDR3 loop: CASSNRQGADGYTF. The CDR3 DNA reads as TGTGCCAGCAGCAACAGACAGGGGGCCGATGGCTACACCTTC.